Following are 29 T cell receptor beta chains from one sample sequenced in a study of cytomegalovirus exposure and HLA in healthy donors. The PCR made use of 60 Vbeta and 13 Jbeta primers. Sequencing used immunoSEQ multiplex PCR; TCRdb keeps in-frame clones, though not all of them. This sample has over 75,000 clones, with around 59% found just once. Material for sequencing was PBMCs. These receptors all come from a human donor in good health.

This chain joins TRBV6-5 and TRBJ1-4, with 9 bases matching TRBD1. Germline V gene sequence: CDR1 MNHEY, CDR2 SVGAGI. V shed 1 base and J 6 bases; nucleotides not matched to a gene: 3. The CDR3 has 15 amino acids. CDR3 protein: CASSYYTGGHEKLFF. DNA of the CDR3: TGTGCCAGCAGTTACTATACAGGGGGCCATGAAAAACTGTTTTTT.

The rearrangement uses TRBV12-5 and TRBJ2-6; maybe TRBD1 (6 bases). Germline CDR1 LGHNT, CDR2 FRNRAP. The CDR3 covers 15 residues. The V end was cut by 3 bases, the J end by 4 bases, with 10 bases between. In DNA, the CDR3 is TGTGCTAGTGGTTTTACAGGGACCGGGGCCAACGTCCTGACTTTC. This gives the protein CASGFTGTGANVLTF.

V and J are TRBV4-3 and TRBJ1-4, with a weak D call TRBD1 (5 bases). This CDR3 has 16 residues. V lost 1 base and J 10 bases, leaving 19 bases between the germline ends. The germline CDR1 and CDR2 sequences are LGHNA and YSLEER. Here the CDR3 reads CASSQAHQFGRGKLFF. CDR3 bases: TGCGCCAGCAGCCAAGCCCATCAGTTCGGTAGGGGAAAACTGTTTTTT.

The chain couples TRBV7-3 to TRBJ1-2, with D possibly being TRBD1 (6 bases). V was clipped by 1 base and J by 8 bases, with 17 bases between them. CDR1 is SGHTA, CDR2 FQGTGA, per germline. The CDR3 runs to 15 residues. CDR3 protein: CASSLNGGRVGGYTF. The DNA of the CDR3 is TGTGCCAGCAGCTTAAACGGGGGGCGCGTTGGGGGCTACACCTTC.

The chain links TRBV2 to TRBJ2-7; a weak D match, TRBD2 (6 bases). This CDR3 contains 14 residues. V was pared by 6 bases and J by 4 bases, with 16 bases between. Germline V gene sequence: CDR1 SNHLY, CDR2 FYNNEI. CDR3 sequence (DNA): TGTGCCAGCAGCCGCGGGACGGAGATTTACGAGCAGTACTTC. It specifies CASSRGTEIYEQYF. Combining the CDR3 with reference TRBV2 and TRBJ2-7 gives the whole variable domain EPEVTQTPSHQVTQMGQEVILRCVPISNHLYFYWYRQILGQKVEFLVSFYNNEISEKSEIFDDQFSVERPDGSNFTLKIRSTKLEDSAMYFCASSRGTEIYEQYFGPGTRLTVT.

The chain uses TRBV27 and TRBJ1-1; the D is unclear. Trimming pared 3 bases from V and 3 bases from J, leaving 14 bases between. The germline CDR1 and CDR2 sequences are MNHEY and SMNVEV (reference sequence). The CDR3 extends over 15 amino acids. The CDR3, as DNA: TGTGCCAGCAGTTTTTGGGGAGCGGGCGACACTGAAGCTTTCTTT. Amino acids: CASSFWGAGDTEAFF.

This clone turned up a few times. This chain links TRBV28 with TRBJ2-7; D is perhaps TRBD1 (5 bases). CDR3 size: 15 residues. Trimming removed 5 bases from V and 0 bases from J, with 14 bases in between. Germline values: CDR1 MDHEN, CDR2 SYDVKM. CDR3 residues: CASSPVLQVSYEQYF. The CDR3, as DNA: TGTGCCAGCAGTCCTGTTCTACAGGTCTCCTACGAGCAGTACTTC.

V usage is TRBV11-3 and J usage is TRBJ1-1; TRBD1 might be the D (5 bases). The V gene's germline CDR1 is SGHNT and CDR2 YENEEA. This CDR3 has 13 amino acids. Trimming cost V 4 bases and J 0 bases, with 6 bases left between them. DNA for the CDR3: TGTGCCAGCAGCTGGGGCATGAACACTGAAGCTTTCTTT. It encodes CASSWGMNTEAFF.

The J gene is TRBJ1-1, the V gene TRBV11-3; TRBD1 agrees at 7 bases. CDR3 length: 15 residues. After removal of 3 bases from V and 0 bases from J, the junction contained 4 bases not matched to a gene. Germline CDR1 SGHNT, CDR2 YENEEA. In nucleotides, the CDR3 is TGTGCCAGCAGCTTCAGGGGGTCATTGAACACTGAAGCTTTCTTT. It codes for CASSFRGSLNTEAFF.

The J gene is TRBJ2-6, the V gene TRBV21-1; TRBD1 reflects the table's D call only, with no check against the DNA. TRBV21-1 is a recognized pseudogene. The CDR3 runs to 16 residues. The CDR3, as DNA: TGTGCCAGCAGCAAAGAAGGGGGACCTGGGGCCAACGTCCTGACTTTC. Its translation: CASSKEGGPGANVLTF.

V and J are TRBV9 and TRBJ2-5; 11 nucleotides line up with TRBD2. Germline CDR1 SGDLS, CDR2 YYNGEE. This CDR3 is 16 amino acids long. V was pared by 1 base and J by 5 bases, with 7 bases of the junction left unmatched. The CDR3 region has the DNA TGTGCCAGCAGCGTAACTCCTAGCGGGGGGCCGGAGACCCAGTACTTC. Amino acid sequence: CASSVTPSGGPETQYF.

The rearrangement uses TRBV19 and TRBJ1-1, with 8 bases lining up with TRBD1. The CDR3 runs to 13 residues. Germline V gene lookup returns CDR1 LNHDA and CDR2 SQIVND (reference sequence). Trimming at V came to 1 base and at J to 11 bases, leaving 6 bases not matched to a gene. CDR3 in DNA: TGTGCCAGTAGTATAGGGGACAGGATGAAGGCTTTCTTT. Protein sequence: CASSIGDRMKAFF. The whole variable domain, filled in from reference TRBV19 and TRBJ1-1, reads DGGITQSPKYLFRKEGQNVTLSCEQNLNHDAMYWYRQDPGQGLRLIYYSQIVNDFQKGDIAEGYSVSREKKESFPLTVTSAQKNPTAFYLCASSIGDRMKAFFGQGTRLTVV.

The chain combines TRBV19 with TRBJ1-6; D is perhaps TRBD1 (5 bases). CDR1 and CDR2 from the germline V gene are LNHDA and SQIVND (reference sequence). This CDR3 contains 15 residues. Trimming left V 7 bases short and J 7 bases short, with 17 bases between. The chain's CDR3 is CASTPLGGWNSPLHF. The CDR3 region has the DNA TGTGCCAGTACCCCCCTGGGGGGGTGGAATTCACCCCTCCACTTT.

This clone was recorded only once. The chain couples TRBV5-1 to TRBJ2-7, with D tentatively TRBD1 (5 bases). The CDR3 spans 14 residues. The V end was cut by 4 bases, the J end by 0 bases, with 11 bases between. Germline loops: CDR1 SGHRS, CDR2 YFSETQ. The CDR3 loop is CASSKTVSSYEQYF. The CDR3, as DNA: TGCGCCAGCAGCAAGACAGTCAGCTCCTACGAGCAGTACTTC.

This clone was recorded a few times. The chain links TRBV25-1 to TRBJ2-5; 16 bases fit TRBD2. CDR1 and CDR2 from the germline V gene are MGHDK and SYGVNS. The CDR3 sequence is 17 residues long. V lost 4 bases, J lost 5 bases, and 7 bases stayed unmatched. The CDR3 sequence: CASSAGTSGGAHETQYF. CDR3 nucleotide sequence: TGTGCCAGCAGTGCAGGGACTAGCGGGGGGGCCCATGAGACCCAGTACTTC.

This clone occurred a few times. The chain combines TRBV7-6 with TRBJ2-7; 7 bases match TRBD1. This CDR3 region has 16 residues. V shed 0 bases and J 0 bases; nucleotides not matched to a gene: 5. Germline V CDR1 and CDR2: SGHVS, FNYEAQ. DNA of the CDR3: TGTGCCAGCAGCTTAGCAGTGGGACAGATCTCCTACGAGCAGTACTTC. As protein: CASSLAVGQISYEQYF.

The chain recombines TRBV5-1 with TRBJ1-1; D call uncertain. Germline-derived CDR1 and CDR2 are SGHRS and YFSETQ. V gave up 4 bases and J gave up 5 bases, with 12 bases separating them. The CDR3 is made up of 13 amino acids. The CDR3 bases are TGCGCCAGCAGCCCGATCGGGTGGACTGAAGCTTTCTTT. This gives the protein CASSPIGWTEAFF.

The chain joins TRBV6-5 to TRBJ2-7; maybe TRBD1 (6 bases). CDR1 MNHEY and CDR2 SVGAGI come from the germline V gene. There are 13 residues in the CDR3. V was pared by 5 bases and J by 3 bases, with 11 bases between. The CDR3 sequence: CASSGGQNYEQYF. Here the CDR3 DNA reads TGTGCCAGCAGTGGAGGACAGAACTACGAGCAGTACTTC.

This clone appeared a single time. V is TRBV6-5 and J is TRBJ1-3, with D uncertain. Germline V gene data show CDR1 as MNHEY and CDR2 as SVGAGI. V was shortened by 6 bases and J by 4 bases, with 7 bases between the two germline ends. The CDR3 sequence is 12 residues long. CDR3 residues: CASRNGGNTIYF. The CDR3 region has the DNA TGTGCCAGCAGGAACGGGGGAAACACCATATATTTT.

The chain employs TRBV11-2 and TRBJ1-3, with D unclear. Trimming stripped 4 bases from V and 0 bases from J, with 7 bases between. Germline V gene lookup returns CDR1 SGHAT and CDR2 FQNNGV. The CDR3 covers 14 residues. For the CDR3, the DNA is TGTGCCAGCAGCTATGCCTACTCTGGAAACACCATATATTTT. Residues: CASSYAYSGNTIYF.

The chain uses TRBV2 and TRBJ2-7; tentatively, D is TRBD2 (5 bases). Germline-derived CDR1 and CDR2 are SNHLY and FYNNEI. The CDR3 length is 13 residues. V was shortened by 5 bases and J by 4 bases, with 12 bases between the two germline ends. The CDR3 DNA reads TGTGCCAGCAGTAGGACGGGGAGATACGAGCAGTACTTC. Translating gives CASSRTGRYEQYF.

This rearrangement joins TRBV12-5 to TRBJ2-7; 7 nucleotides agree with TRBD1. The CDR3 contains 15 residues. CDR1 and CDR2 from the germline V gene are LGHNT and FRNRAP. Unmatched junction bases numbered 7, after V lost 5 bases and J lost 0 bases. This CDR3 is CASGIGTAFSYEQYF. The CDR3 coding sequence is TGTGCTAGTGGTATCGGGACAGCATTCTCCTACGAGCAGTACTTC.

This sequence joins TRBV30 and TRBJ1-5, with D unclear. This CDR3 contains 13 residues. With 2 bases removed from V and 5 bases from J, the gap between germline ends came to 10 bases. Germline V gene data show CDR1 as GTSNPN and CDR2 as SVGIG (reference sequence). For the CDR3, the DNA is TGTGCCTGGAGTTCTGACTTGGATCAGCCCCAGCATTTT. Its translation is CAWSSDLDQPQHF.

V and J are TRBV4-2 and TRBJ2-3, with D tentatively TRBD2 (5 bases). The V gene lost 0 bases and the J gene lost 2 bases, with 15 bases spanning the gap. Germline CDR1 LGHNA, CDR2 YNFKEQ. The CDR3 has 17 amino acids. The DNA of the CDR3 is TGTGCCAGCAGCCAAGATTGGACTGTTTCGGTCACAGATACGCAGTATTTT. It translates to CASSQDWTVSVTDTQYF.

The chain is built from TRBV29-1 and TRBJ1-2; 9 nucleotides match TRBD1. J gave up 8 bases and V 3 bases, and 4 bases lay outside the gene matches. Germline V gene lookup returns CDR1 SQVTM and CDR2 ANQGSEA. This CDR3 is built from 12 residues. CDR3 sequence reads: CSVEAQGAGYTF. The CDR3 nucleotides read TGCAGCGTTGAGGCACAGGGGGCGGGCTACACCTTC.

CDR3 sequence reads: CASSLEPAGRGLGYTF. The CDR3 bases are TGCGCCAGCAGCTTGGAACCCGCCGGGCGGGGGCTTGGCTACACCTTC. The J gene is TRBJ1-2, the V gene TRBV5-1; D is perhaps TRBD1 (6 bases). CDR1 and CDR2 (germline): SGHRS, YFSETQ. The V gene lost 0 bases and the J gene lost 7 bases, with 19 bases spanning the gap. The CDR3 runs 16 residues.

This rearrangement joins TRBV7-9 to TRBJ2-7, with a weak D call TRBD2 (7 bases). The V gene's germline CDR1 is SEHNR and CDR2 FQNEAQ (reference sequence). CDR3 length equals 17 residues. V was shortened by 1 base and J by 3 bases, with 19 bases between the two germline ends. CDR3 residues: CASSLVAGGQFHYEQYF. DNA of the CDR3: TGTGCCAGCAGCTTAGTGGCCGGGGGGCAATTCCACTACGAGCAGTACTTC.

This chain joins TRBV30 and TRBJ1-5; tentatively, D is TRBD1 (5 bases). Trimming pared 2 bases from V and 2 bases from J, leaving 10 bases between. Per the germline V gene, CDR1 is GTSNPN and CDR2 is SVGIG (reference sequence). This CDR3 is 14 amino acids long. The CDR3 nucleotides read TGTGCCTGGAGTCACAGGTGGCGCAATCAGCCCCAGCATTTT. This encodes CAWSHRWRNQPQHF.

This CDR3 reads CASSVEPQEEETQYF. CDR3 coding DNA: TGTGCCAGCAGCGTAGAACCACAGGAAGAAGAGACCCAGTACTTC. The rearrangement uses TRBV9 and TRBJ2-5, with D tentatively TRBD1 (5 bases). The CDR3 sequence is 15 residues long. From germline, CDR1 is SGDLS and CDR2 YYNGEE. V lost 0 bases to trimming and J lost 3 bases, with 12 bases between them. The full variable domain, rest sourced from reference TRBV9 and TRBJ2-5, is DSGVTQTPKHLITATGQRVTLRCSPRSGDLSVYWYQQSLDQGLQFLIQYYNGEERAKGNILERFSAQQFPDLHSELNLSSLELGDSALYFCASSVEPQEEETQYFGPGTRLLVL.